A selection of T cell receptor beta chains follows, all from one sample in a study of T cell repertoires in cytomegalovirus infection. TCRdb used MiXCR to reprocess the reads, holding one entry per CDR3 protein. The sample has approximately 130,000 distinct CDR3 sequences, approximately 9.2% seen once. Sequenced material: PBMCs. The source is a human donor in good health (CMV status not recorded). Some clones in this sample may be carry-over from other donors' samples. The CDR3 runs from the conserved cysteine through the conserved F or W. The D gene is left open where the match is weak. Size values are once, few and many counts, or a class for expanded clones, and some rows have none.

J,size,D,length,V,CDR3,DNA
TRBJ2-1,NA,TRBD1,12,TRBV12-5,CATGQGAPEQFF,TGTGCTACGGGTCAGGGGGCCCCTGAGCAGTTCTTC
TRBJ1-4,NA,NA,12,TRBV29-1,CSVRQADEKLFF,TGCAGCGTTCGACAGGCGGATGAAAAACTGTTTTTT
TRBJ1-5,few,NA,15,TRBV20-1,CSASVLSRGRGPQHF,TGCAGTGCTAGCGTCCTGAGTCGGGGCAGGGGGCCCCAGCATTTT
TRBJ1-2,few,TRBD1,13,TRBV29-1,CSVEIGQGAGYTF,TGCAGCGTTGAAATCGGACAGGGGGCTGGCTACACCTTC
TRBJ2-7,many,TRBD1,15,TRBV4-1,CASSQEKTGPYEQYF,TGCGCCAGCAGCCAAGAGAAGACAGGGCCCTACGAGCAGTACTTC
TRBJ2-3,many,NA,13,TRBV20-1,CSALGSSTDTQYF,TGCAGTGCTCTGGGTTCTAGCACAGATACGCAGTATTTT
TRBJ2-7,few,TRBD1,16,TRBV12-3/TRBV12-4,CASSPRTGQVAYEQYF,TGTGCCAGCAGTCCTCGTACGGGACAGGTGGCCTACGAGCAGTACTTC
TRBJ1-2,many,NA,11,TRBV6-6,CASSQEAGYTF,TGTGCCAGCAGTCAGGAGGCTGGCTACACCTTC
TRBJ1-2,many,NA,12,TRBV12-3/TRBV12-4,CASRTAGYGYTF,TGTGCCAGCAGAACAGCAGGGTATGGCTACACCTTC
TRBJ1-2,NA,NA,13,TRBV5-1,CASSLGAGNGYTF,TGCGCCAGCAGCTTGGGCGCAGGGAATGGCTACACCTTC
TRBJ1-3,many,NA,12,TRBV7-6,CASSPVGNTIYF,TGTGCCAGCAGCCCGGTTGGAAACACCATATATTTT
TRBJ1-1,many,TRBD1,13,TRBV27,CASSKGGNTEAFF,TGTGCCAGCAGTAAAGGGGGCAACACTGAAGCTTTCTTT
TRBJ2-7,few,NA,12,TRBV20-1,CSALAPSYEQYF,TGCAGTGCCTTAGCGCCGTCCTACGAGCAGTACTTC
TRBJ2-1,few,NA,14,TRBV29-1,CSVGPGTPQGEQFF,TGCAGCGTTGGTCCCGGGACACCCCAGGGTGAGCAGTTCTTC
TRBJ2-6,few,NA,14,TRBV5-1,CASSSGQTSNVLTF,TGCGCCAGCAGCTCTGGACAGACGTCCAACGTCCTGACTTTC
TRBJ2-7,few,NA,13,TRBV29-1,CSVGLPSSYEQYF,TGCAGCGTGGGACTCCCCTCCTCCTACGAGCAGTACTTC
TRBJ2-7,NA,TRBD2,16,TRBV20-1,CSAHSLPGAGAYEQYF,TGCAGTGCCCACTCCCTCCCGGGAGCGGGGGCTTACGAGCAGTACTTC
TRBJ2-3,many,TRBD2,14,TRBV12-3/TRBV12-4,CASMASGARRGQYF,TGTGCCAGCATGGCTAGCGGGGCCCGGAGAGGGCAGTATTTT
TRBJ1-2,many,NA,15,TRBV19,CASRHEPGPMDGYTF,TGTGCCAGTAGACATGAACCCGGTCCCATGGATGGCTACACCTTC
TRBJ1-2,many,TRBD1,14,TRBV2,CASEGAGGGYGYTF,TGTGCCAGCGAAGGTGCAGGGGGCGGCTATGGCTACACCTTC
TRBJ1-6,many,NA,13,TRBV2,CASLSSYNSPLHF,TGTGCCAGCTTGAGCTCCTATAATTCACCCCTCCACTTT
TRBJ2-1,NA,NA,16,TRBV28,CASSSTQDSSYNEQFF,TGTGCCAGCAGTTCAACCCAGGACAGCTCCTACAATGAGCAGTTCTTC
TRBJ2-5,many,TRBD1,16,TRBV28,CASSSGTGVVRATQYF,TGTGCCAGCAGTTCCGGGACAGGGGTTGTTCGGGCGACCCAGTACTTC
TRBJ2-5,many,TRBD2,15,TRBV7-9,CASSPGTTYQETQYF,TGTGCCAGCAGCCCCGGGACTACGTACCAAGAGACCCAGTACTTC
TRBJ1-2,few,TRBD1,13,TRBV20-1,CSARDKGAYGYTF,TGCAGTGCTAGAGATAAGGGGGCCTATGGCTACACCTTC
TRBJ1-5,NA,NA,15,TRBV18,CASSPGRASNQPQHF,TGTGCCAGCTCACCGGGCAGGGCTAGCAATCAGCCCCAGCATTTT
TRBJ2-7,NA,NA,14,TRBV28,CASSLGTSTYEQYF,TGTGCCAGCAGTTTGGGGACATCTACCTACGAGCAGTACTTC
TRBJ1-1,NA,TRBD1,15,TRBV20-1,CSAKGTGNLNTEAFF,TGCAGTGCCAAGGGGACAGGAAACCTGAACACTGAAGCTTTCTTT
TRBJ1-1,NA,TRBD1,15,TRBV5-1,CASSLLGQGRDGAFF,TGCGCCAGCAGCTTACTCGGACAGGGGAGGGATGGAGCTTTCTTT
TRBJ2-1,many,TRBD1,15,TRBV7-3,CASTTGTGAYNEQFF,TGTGCCAGCACCACCGGGACAGGGGCCTACAATGAGCAGTTCTTC
TRBJ1-5,many,TRBD1,17,TRBV7-9,CASSPAPGGVGNQPQHF,TGTGCCAGCAGCCCGGCCCCAGGGGGAGTCGGCAATCAGCCCCAGCATTTT
TRBJ2-3,NA,TRBD2,15,TRBV20-1,CSAPRASGLLDTQYF,TGCAGTGCTCCCCGGGCTAGCGGACTTTTAGATACGCAGTATTTT
TRBJ1-1,many,NA,14,TRBV7-8,CASSKSQGHTEAFF,TGTGCCAGCAGCAAAAGTCAGGGTCACACTGAAGCTTTCTTT
TRBJ1-5,many,NA,15,TRBV7-9,CASSLAGDSNQPQHF,TGTGCCAGCAGCTTAGCCGGGGATAGCAATCAGCCCCAGCATTTT
TRBJ1-1,many,NA,16,TRBV29-1,CSAVDEGRSMNTEAFF,TGCAGCGCCGTCGACGAAGGACGGTCCATGAACACTGAAGCTTTCTTT
TRBJ1-1,many,NA,19,TRBV14,CASSHSLGIVPSLNTEAFF,TGTGCCAGCAGCCATTCCCTGGGGATCGTGCCGAGTTTGAACACTGAAGCTTTCTTT
TRBJ1-1,few,NA,11,TRBV20-1,CSAKGSGEAFF,TGCAGTGCCAAAGGGAGCGGTGAAGCTTTCTTT
TRBJ1-5,many,NA,12,TRBV18,CASSPYDQPQHF,TGTGCCAGCTCACCATATGATCAGCCCCAGCATTTT
TRBJ2-1,few,NA,14,TRBV20-1,CSARGPDRTNEQFF,TGCAGTGCTAGAGGTCCCGACAGGACTAATGAGCAGTTCTTC
TRBJ1-2,few,TRBD1,14,TRBV4-1,CASSRDRGSYGYTF,TGCGCCAGCAGCCGCGACAGGGGAAGCTATGGCTACACCTTC
TRBJ2-7,many,TRBD2,13,TRBV20-1,CSASSAGGQEQYF,TGCAGTGCTAGTTCAGCGGGGGGGCAGGAGCAGTACTTC
TRBJ2-1,many,NA,12,TRBV7-9,CASSQEYNEQFF,TGTGCCAGCAGCCAGGAATACAATGAGCAGTTCTTC
TRBJ1-1,many,NA,14,TRBV7-2,CASSYDSMNTEAFF,TGTGCCAGCAGCTACGACAGTATGAACACTGAAGCTTTCTTT
TRBJ1-1,many,NA,12,TRBV28,CASSPPGFEAFF,TGTGCCAGCAGTCCGCCGGGATTTGAAGCTTTCTTT
TRBJ1-1,many,NA,13,TRBV27,CASSGPWHTEAFF,TGTGCCAGCAGTGGACCCTGGCACACTGAAGCTTTCTTT
TRBJ1-6,many,NA,15,TRBV2,CASSEAAGARSPLHF,TGTGCCAGCAGTGAAGCGGCGGGGGCGCGATCACCCCTCCACTTT
TRBJ1-6,many,NA,15,TRBV11-2,CASSLEGQGYSPLHF,TGTGCCAGCAGCTTAGAAGGGCAGGGGTATTCACCCCTCCACTTT
TRBJ2-3,many,NA,12,TRBV5-6,CASSYTTDTQYF,TGTGCCAGCAGCTACACCACAGATACGCAGTATTTT
TRBJ1-5,many,TRBD1,16,TRBV12-3/TRBV12-4,CASSARQGLGNQPQHF,TGTGCCAGCAGTGCTAGACAGGGTTTGGGCAATCAGCCCCAGCATTTT
TRBJ1-6,many,NA,14,TRBV14,CASSQETGNSPLHF,TGTGCCAGCAGCCAAGAAACCGGGAATTCACCCCTCCACTTT
TRBJ2-3,many,TRBD2,17,TRBV6-6,CASTDGTSGDGTDTQYF,TGTGCCAGCACTGACGGGACTAGCGGGGACGGCACAGATACGCAGTATTTT
TRBJ1-1,NA,NA,13,TRBV2,CASRDGGLEVAFF,TGTGCCAGCAGGGACGGGGGCCTTGAGGTCGCTTTCTTT
TRBJ2-3,many,NA,15,TRBV7-8,CASSLDSTSTDTQYF,TGTGCCAGCAGCTTAGACAGTACTAGCACAGATACGCAGTATTTT
TRBJ2-3,many,TRBD2,15,TRBV7-2,CASSLDGGFADTQYF,TGTGCCAGCAGCTTAGACGGGGGGTTCGCAGATACGCAGTATTTT